These 16 T cell receptor beta chains came from one sample sequenced in a study of cytomegalovirus exposure and HLA in healthy donors. With 60 Vbeta and 13 Jbeta primers, the PCR was carried out. This table comes from immunoSEQ multiplex PCR, and its TCRdb copy is limited to in-frame clones, with some not included. The repertoire consists of under 150,000 clones, with about 71% occurring once and the leading ten covering roughly 3%. Sequencing input: PBMCs. These receptors were taken from a woman aged 55 to 70 in good health and CMV-seropositive.

This clone was counted only a few times. The chain uses TRBV29-1 and TRBJ2-7; 7 bases are shared with TRBD1. Germline CDR1 is SQVTM and CDR2 is ANQGSEA. J was trimmed by 0 bases and V by 0 bases; bases with no gene match: 14. This CDR3 comprises 18 residues. CDR3 DNA sequence: TGCAGCGTTGAAGACGAGGCGAAGGGACAGCCTCTCTCCTACGAGCAGTACTTC. Protein product: CSVEDEAKGQPLSYEQYF.

The genes are TRBV19 and TRBJ1-1; 8 positions match TRBD1. CDR3 length: 13 residues. J lost 7 bases, V lost 5 bases, and 6 bases had no gene match. Germline CDR1 is LNHDA and CDR2 is SQIVND (reference sequence). The CDR3 loop is CASSLQGVGEAFF. Here the CDR3 DNA reads TGTGCCAGTAGTTTACAGGGGGTGGGTGAAGCTTTCTTT.

This chain links TRBV7-8 with TRBJ2-7, with 8 nucleotides matching TRBD1. CDR1 is SGHVS and CDR2 is FQNEAQ in the germline V gene. With 0 bases clipped from V and 7 bases from J, the junction kept 8 bases outside the gene matches. This CDR3 is 15 amino acids long. As DNA, the CDR3 is TGTGCCAGCAGCTTAGCGGGGCAGGGGGCCGCGGAGCAGTACTTC. It encodes CASSLAGQGAAEQYF.

This clone was counted only a few times. The rearrangement joins TRBV6-6 to TRBJ1-4; weak D call: TRBD1 (6 bases). Germline-derived CDR1 and CDR2 are MNHNY and SVGAGI (reference sequence). The V gene lost 5 bases and the J gene lost 8 bases, with 18 bases spanning the gap. CDR3 length: 15 residues. The CDR3 nucleotides read TGTGCCAGCAGTACGACAGGCCTGGGGCGGGAAAAACTGTTTTTT. Translated: CASSTTGLGREKLFF.

This clone appeared once. J is TRBJ2-1 and V is TRBV2, with TRBD1 matching over 10 bases. Germline V gene data show CDR1 as SNHLY and CDR2 as FYNNEI. Trimming removed 1 base from V and 3 bases from J; junction bases left unmatched: 3. This CDR3 spans 16 amino acids. CDR3 residues: CASSEETGGFYNEQFF. Written as DNA, the CDR3 is TGTGCCAGCAGTGAAGAGACAGGGGGCTTCTACAATGAGCAGTTCTTC.

This sequence joins TRBV5-1 and TRBJ2-2; 14 bases map to TRBD2. CDR3 length equals 19 residues. Germline V gene lookup returns CDR1 SGHRS and CDR2 YFSETQ. The ends lost 2 bases at V and 3 bases at J; junction bases unmatched: 9. CDR3 DNA: TGCGCCAGCAGCTTAACCGGGACTAGCGGGGGACCAGACACCGGGGAGCTGTTTTTT. This translates into CASSLTGTSGGPDTGELFF.

V usage is TRBV5-1 and J usage is TRBJ1-4, with a weak D call TRBD1 (6 bases). This CDR3 spans 15 amino acids. Germline V gene lookup returns CDR1 SGHRS and CDR2 YFSETQ. With 0 bases removed from V and 5 bases from J, the gap between germline ends came to 11 bases. CDR3 loop: CASSLGGGTNEKLFF. CDR3 in DNA: TGCGCCAGCAGCTTGGGGGGGGGCACGAATGAAAAACTGTTTTTT.

This rearrangement joins TRBV13 to TRBJ1-2, with D maybe TRBD1 (5 bases). The germline CDR1 and CDR2 sequences are PRHDT and FYEKMQ (reference sequence). The CDR3 sequence is 12 residues long. V was shortened by 1 base and J by 6 bases, with 6 bases between the two germline ends. The DNA of the CDR3 is TGTGCCAGCAGCTTAGCAGGGAATGGCTACACCTTC. This sequence encodes CASSLAGNGYTF.

About this clone itself: One end of the junction is discordant with germline, which a read error may explain. The CDR3 DNA reads TGTTCCAGCAGCTCACCGTTGGGACAGGGGTTTCAAGCTTTCTTT. Protein product: CSSSSPLGQGFQAFF. V is TRBV7-9 and J is TRBJ1-1, with 10 bases fitting TRBD1. Germline CDR1 reads SEHNR; CDR2 reads FQNEAQ (reference sequence). The CDR3 totals 15 residues. Full variable domain (outside the CDR3, taken from reference TRBV7-9 and TRBJ1-1): DTGVSQNPRHKITKRGQNVTFRCDPISEHNRLYWYRQTLGQGPEFLTYFQNEAQLEKSRLLSDRFSAERPKGSFSTLEIQRTEQGDSAMYLCSSSSPLGQGFQAFFGQGTRLTVV.

The chain joins TRBV6-5 to TRBJ1-1; TRBD1 matches 8 bases. J was trimmed by 0 bases and V by 1 base; bases with no gene match: 4. The CDR3 spans 16 residues. CDR1 and CDR2 (germline): MNHEY, SVGAGI. For the CDR3, the DNA is TGTGCCAGCAGTTACTTGGACAGGGCAGTGAACACTGAAGCTTTCTTT. This translates into CASSYLDRAVNTEAFF.

The rearrangement links TRBV27 to TRBJ1-2; 9 bases match TRBD1. The J segment lost 5 bases and the V segment lost 6 bases, leaving 10 bases of the junction unmatched. From germline, CDR1 is MNHEY and CDR2 SMNVEV (reference sequence). There are 15 residues in the CDR3. CDR3 bases: TGTGCCAGCAGAGCATCCGGGACAGGGTATTATGGCTACACCTTC. It encodes CASRASGTGYYGYTF.

This clone was observed once. The rearrangement uses TRBV18 and TRBJ1-3, with D uncertain. This CDR3 contains 16 residues. V lost 0 bases to trimming and J lost 0 bases, with 9 bases between them. The germline V gene encodes CDR1 KGHSH and CDR2 LQKENI. CDR3 sequence: CASSPPRRLSGNTIYF. CDR3 bases: TGTGCCAGCTCACCACCCAGGCGCCTCTCTGGAAACACCATATATTTT.

The V call is TRBV6-1, the J call TRBJ1-6; tentative D call: TRBD1 (6 bases). This CDR3 comprises 14 residues. V was shortened by 6 bases and J by 5 bases, with 11 bases between the two germline ends. Germline CDR1 MNHNS, CDR2 SASEGT. The CDR3 DNA follows: TGTGCCAGCAGCGACAGGTCCAATAATTCACCCCTCCACTTT. It encodes CASSDRSNNSPLHF.

This chain joins TRBV7-9 and TRBJ2-3, with 10 bases lining up with TRBD2. With V trimmed by 1 base and J by 11 bases, 12 bases remained unmatched. Per the germline V gene, CDR1 is SEHNR and CDR2 is FQNEAQ (reference sequence). This CDR3 is built from 16 residues. CDR3 sequence: CASSLDGAGGRLGQYF. The CDR3 DNA reads as TGTGCCAGCAGCTTAGACGGAGCGGGGGGGCGGTTAGGGCAGTATTTT.

The V call is TRBV6-5, the J call TRBJ2-7; D is perhaps TRBD1 (5 bases). There are 13 residues in the CDR3. From germline, CDR1 is MNHEY and CDR2 SVGAGI. V lost 4 bases, J lost 3 bases, and 10 bases lay in between. The CDR3 nucleotides read TGTGCCAGCAGTTTCAGCGACAGCTACGAGCAGTACTTC. Residues: CASSFSDSYEQYF.

The rearrangement uses TRBV5-1 and TRBJ2-2; D call uncertain. This CDR3 spans 13 amino acids. V dropped 2 bases and J dropped 3 bases, with 5 bases sitting between them. Germline V lookup: CDR1 SGHRS, CDR2 YFSETQ. This CDR3 is CASSFRDTGELFF. The CDR3 bases are TGCGCCAGCAGCTTTCGGGACACCGGGGAGCTGTTTTTT.